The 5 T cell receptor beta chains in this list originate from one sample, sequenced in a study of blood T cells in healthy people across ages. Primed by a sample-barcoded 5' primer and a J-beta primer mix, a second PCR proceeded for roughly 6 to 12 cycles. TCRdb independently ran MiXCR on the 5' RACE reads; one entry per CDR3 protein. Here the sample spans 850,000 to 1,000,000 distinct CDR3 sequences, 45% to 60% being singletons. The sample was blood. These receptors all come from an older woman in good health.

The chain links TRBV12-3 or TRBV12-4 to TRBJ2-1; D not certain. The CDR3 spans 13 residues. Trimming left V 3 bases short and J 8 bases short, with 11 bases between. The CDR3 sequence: CASSFVGGHEQFF. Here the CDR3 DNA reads TGTGCCAGCAGTTTTGTGGGTGGGCATGAGCAGTTCTTC.

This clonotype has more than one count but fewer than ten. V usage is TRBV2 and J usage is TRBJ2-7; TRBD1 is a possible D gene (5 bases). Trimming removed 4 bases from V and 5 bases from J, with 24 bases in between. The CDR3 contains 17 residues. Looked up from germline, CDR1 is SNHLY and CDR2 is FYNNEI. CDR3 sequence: CASSVSWAGSGKDEQYF. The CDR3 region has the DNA TGTGCCAGCAGTGTGTCCTGGGCAGGGTCAGGAAAGGACGAGCAGTACTTC.

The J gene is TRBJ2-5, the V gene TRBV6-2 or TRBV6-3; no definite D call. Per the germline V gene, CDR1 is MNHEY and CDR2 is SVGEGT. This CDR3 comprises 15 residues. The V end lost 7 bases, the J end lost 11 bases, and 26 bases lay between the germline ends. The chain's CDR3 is CASKDLSDQHYEQYF. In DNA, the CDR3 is TGTGCCAGCAAAGATTTGAGTGATCAGCATTATGAGCAGTACTTC.

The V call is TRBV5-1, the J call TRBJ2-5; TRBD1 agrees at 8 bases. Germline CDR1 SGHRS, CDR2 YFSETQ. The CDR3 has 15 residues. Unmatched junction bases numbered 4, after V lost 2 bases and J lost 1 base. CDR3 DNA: TGCGCCAGCAGCTTACAGGGGGTGGTCCAAGAGACCCAGTACTTC. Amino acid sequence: CASSLQGVVQETQYF.

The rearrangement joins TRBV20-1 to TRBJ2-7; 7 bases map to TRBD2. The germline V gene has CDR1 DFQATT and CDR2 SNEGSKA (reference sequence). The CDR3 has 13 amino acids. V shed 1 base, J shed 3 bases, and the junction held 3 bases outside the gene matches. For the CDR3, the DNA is TGCAGTGCTAGAGGGGGGGGGAACTACGAGCAGTACTTC. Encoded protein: CSARGGGNYEQYF.